The T cell receptor (beta chain) described here comes from a study of blood T cells in healthy people across ages. The second PCR ran about 6 to 11 cycles with a sample-barcoded 5' primer and J-beta primers. One entry per CDR3 protein, called by TCRdb with MiXCR from the 5' RACE reads. This sample has around 400,000 distinct CDR3 sequences, with about 52% found just once. The CDR3 has 15 amino acids. The V gene end was trimmed by 6 bases and the J gene end by 3 bases; junction bases not matched to a gene: 9. In germline, CDR1 is MNHEY, CDR2 SMNVEV (reference sequence). Study-level findings and limits: Estimates of diversity drawn from one million T cells were considered underestimates. Changes seen in expanded clonotypes were possibly confounded by donor CMV status left unknown. Percentage of naive T cells showed a strong correlation with TCR beta diversity.

Per sample, at least 5 micrograms of total RNA were extracted. This clonotype was detected a few times. Its matching antigen is unknown. The clonotype was recovered from a man between 60 and 75 years old in good health. This chain links TRBV27 with TRBJ1-2; 8 bases are a match to TRBD1. Sequencing was done on a sample of blood. CDR3 sequence: CASRKPQGADYGYTF. CDR3 nucleotides: TGTGCCAGCAGAAAACCCCAGGGGGCGGACTATGGCTACACCTTC.